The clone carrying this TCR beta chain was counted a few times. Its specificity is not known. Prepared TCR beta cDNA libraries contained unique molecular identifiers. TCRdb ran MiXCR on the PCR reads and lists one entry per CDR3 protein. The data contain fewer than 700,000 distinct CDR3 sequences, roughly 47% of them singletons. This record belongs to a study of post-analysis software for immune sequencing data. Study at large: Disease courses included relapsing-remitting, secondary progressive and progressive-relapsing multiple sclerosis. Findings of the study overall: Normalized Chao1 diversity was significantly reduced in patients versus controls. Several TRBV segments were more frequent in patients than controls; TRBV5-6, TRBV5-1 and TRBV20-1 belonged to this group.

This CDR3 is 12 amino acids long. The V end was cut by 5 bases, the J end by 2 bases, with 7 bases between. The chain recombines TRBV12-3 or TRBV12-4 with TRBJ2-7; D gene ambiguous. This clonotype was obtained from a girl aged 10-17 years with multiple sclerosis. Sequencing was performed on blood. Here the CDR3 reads CASSPWTYEQYF. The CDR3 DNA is TGTGCCAGCAGTCCCTGGACCTACGAGCAGTACTTC.